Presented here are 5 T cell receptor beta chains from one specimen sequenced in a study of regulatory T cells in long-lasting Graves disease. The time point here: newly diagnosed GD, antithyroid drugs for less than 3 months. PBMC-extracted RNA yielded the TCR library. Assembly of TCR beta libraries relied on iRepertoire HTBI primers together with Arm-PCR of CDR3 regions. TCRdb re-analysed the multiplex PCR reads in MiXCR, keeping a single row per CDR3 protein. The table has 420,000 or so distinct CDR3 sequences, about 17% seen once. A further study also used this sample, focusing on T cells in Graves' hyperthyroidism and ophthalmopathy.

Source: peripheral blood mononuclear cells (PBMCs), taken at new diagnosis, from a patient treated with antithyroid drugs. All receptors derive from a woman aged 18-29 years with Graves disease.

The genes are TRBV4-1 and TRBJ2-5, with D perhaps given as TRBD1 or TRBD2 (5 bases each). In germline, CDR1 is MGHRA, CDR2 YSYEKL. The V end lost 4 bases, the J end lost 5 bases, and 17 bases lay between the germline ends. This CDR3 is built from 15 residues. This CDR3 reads CASSPSLRGAETQYF. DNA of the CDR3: TGCGCCAGCAGCCCCTCTCTACGAGGGGCGGAGACCCAGTACTTC.

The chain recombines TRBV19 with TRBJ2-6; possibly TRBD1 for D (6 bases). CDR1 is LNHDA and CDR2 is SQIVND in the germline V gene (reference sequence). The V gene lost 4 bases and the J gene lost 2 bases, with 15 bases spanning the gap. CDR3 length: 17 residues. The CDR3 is CASSTLSTGPGANVLTF. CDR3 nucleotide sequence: TGTGCCAGTAGTACTTTAAGCACAGGGCCTGGGGCCAACGTCCTGACTTTC.

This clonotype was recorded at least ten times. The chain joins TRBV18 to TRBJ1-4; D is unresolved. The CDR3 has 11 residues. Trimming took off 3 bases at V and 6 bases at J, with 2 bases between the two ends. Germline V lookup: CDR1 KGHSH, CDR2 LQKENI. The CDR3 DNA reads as TGTGCCAGCTCACCGGATGAAAAACTGTTTTTT. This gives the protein CASSPDEKLFF.

The CDR3 reads CSARSPLAANEQFF. The CDR3 nucleotides read TGCAGTGCTAGGTCGCCACTAGCGGCAAATGAGCAGTTCTTC. The chain uses TRBV20-1 and TRBJ2-1; TRBD2 matches 8 bases. The CDR3 is made up of 14 amino acids. The J segment lost 7 bases and the V segment lost 3 bases, leaving 8 bases of the junction unmatched. Germline-derived CDR1 and CDR2 are DFQATT and SNEGSKA (reference sequence).

This CDR3 is CASSLIRTLNTEAFF. The CDR3 DNA follows: TGTGCCAGCAGCTTAATTAGGACGCTGAACACTGAAGCTTTCTTT. V gene TRBV11-2 combines with J gene TRBJ1-1; no reliable D call. In germline, CDR1 is SGHAT, CDR2 FQNNGV. V dropped 2 bases and J dropped 0 bases, with 10 bases sitting between them. This CDR3 contains 15 residues.